The 27 T cell receptor beta chains below were found in one sample sequenced in a study of cytomegalovirus exposure and HLA in healthy donors. It was with 60 Vbeta and 13 Jbeta primers that the PCR ran. Only in-frame clones appear in the TCRdb table, and some are missing; sequencing was by immunoSEQ multiplex PCR. Among about 250,000 clones listed, around 80% were seen once. Sequencing was carried out using PBMCs. All receptors come from a boy aged 5-17 years in good health and CMV-seronegative.

The rearrangement uses TRBV4-2 and TRBJ1-1; D not resolved. V was pared by 0 bases and J by 5 bases, with 10 bases between. The V gene's germline CDR1 is LGHNA and CDR2 YNFKEQ. The CDR3 runs to 14 residues. The CDR3 reads CASSQDPGLTEAFF. The CDR3, as DNA: TGTGCCAGCAGCCAAGACCCCGGGTTAACTGAAGCTTTCTTT.

This chain uses TRBV5-1 with TRBJ2-6; D may be TRBD1 (6 bases). The length of the CDR3 is 15 residues. CDR1 and CDR2 (germline): SGHRS, YFSETQ. V dropped 4 bases and J dropped 0 bases, with 8 bases sitting between them. The CDR3 loop is CASSARGSGANVLTF. In DNA, the CDR3 is TGCGCCAGCAGCGCCAGGGGCTCTGGGGCCAACGTCCTGACTTTC.

In this sample, this clone turned up a few times. The chain recombines TRBV7-3 with TRBJ2-6; TRBD1 matches at 7 bases. Unmatched junction bases numbered 1, after V lost 5 bases and J lost 0 bases. CDR1 and CDR2 (germline): SGHTA, FQGTGA. The CDR3 is made up of 15 amino acids. CDR3 in DNA: TGTGCCAGCAGCCGGGACAGCTCTGGGGCCAACGTCCTGACTTTC. Its translation is CASSRDSSGANVLTF.

The J gene is TRBJ2-1, the V gene TRBV6-4; TRBD2 agrees at 14 bases. Germline CDR1 reads MRHNA; CDR2 reads SNTAGT. V shed 4 bases and J 7 bases; nucleotides not matched to a gene: 0. CDR3 length: 14 residues. This CDR3 reads CASSGLAGGNEQFF. The CDR3 nucleotides read TGTGCCAGCAGTGGACTAGCGGGGGGGAATGAGCAGTTCTTC.

J is TRBJ1-4 and V is TRBV2, with unresolved D. Germline values: CDR1 SNHLY, CDR2 FYNNEI. The CDR3 is made up of 14 amino acids. The V end was cut by 6 bases, the J end by 7 bases, with 15 bases between. The CDR3 region is CASRAPVEGEKLFF. As DNA, the CDR3 is TGTGCCAGCAGGGCACCGGTCGAGGGTGAAAAACTGTTTTTT.

The V gene is TRBV7-8, the J gene TRBJ1-2; tentatively, D is TRBD1 (6 bases). The CDR3 covers 14 residues. CDR1 is SGHVS and CDR2 is FQNEAQ in the germline V gene. V was shortened by 5 bases and J by 8 bases, with 18 bases between the two germline ends. The CDR3 DNA reads TGTGCCAGCAGCCAGGGGCGGGGGGGGCAAGGCTACACCTTC. Its translation is CASSQGRGGQGYTF.

The chain couples TRBV6-1 to TRBJ2-7, with D possibly matching TRBD1 (5 bases). Trimming cost V 6 bases and J 0 bases, with 12 bases left between them. Per germline, CDR1 MNHNS and CDR2 SASEGT. The CDR3 covers 14 residues. This CDR3 is CASSRQGTSYEQYF. In DNA form, the CDR3 reads TGTGCCAGCAGCAGGCAGGGAACCTCCTACGAGCAGTACTTC.

In its sample, this clone was seen once. V gene TRBV5-1 combines with J gene TRBJ1-5, with a possible D match to TRBD1 (5 bases). The germline V and J ends were trimmed by 4 bases and 5 bases, with 13 bases remaining between them. Germline loops: CDR1 SGHRS, CDR2 YFSETQ. The CDR3 sequence is 14 residues long. The CDR3 nucleotides read TGCGCCAGCAGCCAGCAGGGTTCAGATCAGCCCCAGCATTTT. As protein: CASSQQGSDQPQHF.

This clone is a singleton in its sample. The chain links TRBV10-3 to TRBJ2-1, with 11 bases identical to TRBD2. Germline loops: CDR1 ENHRY, CDR2 SYGVKD. The CDR3 length is 15 residues. The ends lost 6 bases at V and 4 bases at J; junction bases unmatched: 5. CDR3: CAIRNLAGGYNEQFF. CDR3 bases: TGTGCCATCAGAAACCTAGCGGGAGGTTACAATGAGCAGTTCTTC.

CDR3 amino acids: CSVEGGQLYGYTF. CDR3 sequence (DNA): TGCAGCGTTGAAGGGGGACAGCTCTATGGCTACACCTTC. The chain is built from TRBV29-1 and TRBJ1-2; 7 positions match TRBD1. Germline V lookup: CDR1 SQVTM, CDR2 ANQGSEA. This CDR3 has 13 residues. V was pared by 1 base and J by 4 bases, with 3 bases of the junction left unmatched.

The gene calls are TRBV10-3 and TRBJ2-5; TRBD2 aligns across 7 bases. CDR3 length equals 14 residues. V trimming: 4 bases; J trimming: 3 bases; junction bases outside the gene matches: 5. The germline gives CDR1 ENHRY, CDR2 SYGVKD. The CDR3, as DNA: TGTGCCATCAGTGCGAAGAGCGGGAAAGAGACCCAGTACTTC. Translated: CAISAKSGKETQYF.

Comments on this clone: The same CDR3 also results from other DNA sequences found in this sample. The CDR3 reads CASSLEGANYNSPLHF. The CDR3 coding sequence is TGCGCCAGCAGCTTGGAGGGGGCAAATTATAATTCACCCCTCCACTTT. The gene calls are TRBV5-1 and TRBJ1-6, with 7 bases identical to TRBD1. The CDR3 has 16 residues. The ends lost 0 bases at V and 4 bases at J; junction bases unmatched: 4. CDR1 and CDR2 from the germline V gene are SGHRS and YFSETQ.

The genes are TRBV9 and TRBJ1-5, with TRBD1 matching over 7 bases. CDR1 and CDR2 from the germline V gene are SGDLS and YYNGEE. The CDR3 sequence is 14 residues long. V shed 4 bases and J 4 bases; nucleotides not matched to a gene: 5. CDR3 loop: CASSRQGSNQPQHF. CDR3 nucleotides: TGTGCCAGCAGCCGACAGGGCTCGAATCAGCCCCAGCATTTT.

This chain joins TRBV7-7 and TRBJ2-2; 10 positions agree with TRBD2. V was pared by 1 base and J by 6 bases, with 2 bases of the junction left unmatched. CDR1 SSHAT and CDR2 FNYEAQ come from the germline V gene (reference sequence). The length of the CDR3 is 15 residues. This chain's CDR3 is CASSLELAGAGELFF. CDR3 coding DNA: TGTGCCAGCAGCTTAGAGCTAGCGGGAGCCGGGGAGCTGTTTTTT.

CDR3 coding DNA: TGTGCCAGCAGTTACCTGACAGGGAGTCACGGCTACACCTTC. Its translation is CASSYLTGSHGYTF. This chain connects TRBV6-5 to TRBJ1-2, with 7 bases fitting TRBD1. CDR1 is MNHEY, CDR2 SVGAGI, per germline. This CDR3 is built from 14 residues. V shed 2 bases and J 8 bases; nucleotides not matched to a gene: 8.

The chain recombines TRBV6-1 with TRBJ2-7; 9 nucleotides line up with TRBD1. This CDR3 has 13 residues. The V and J ends lost 5 bases and 9 bases, in that order; junction bases with no gene match: 8. In germline, CDR1 is MNHNS, CDR2 SASEGT. Here the CDR3 DNA reads TGTGCCAGCAGTCTTGGACAGGGGTTTGGGCAGTACTTC. Encoded protein: CASSLGQGFGQYF.

This clone came up a few times. V gene TRBV25-1 combines with J gene TRBJ2-1, with TRBD2 as a possible D gene (6 bases). Germline V lookup: CDR1 MGHDK, CDR2 SYGVNS. CDR3 size: 15 residues. With 2 bases removed from V and 8 bases from J, the gap between germline ends came to 16 bases. The CDR3 DNA reads TGTGCCAGCAGTGAAGCGGGGCGGTTGGTCCATGAGCAGTTCTTC. This gives the protein CASSEAGRLVHEQFF.

This sequence joins TRBV5-1 and TRBJ1-4; 7 positions match TRBD1. CDR1 is SGHRS, CDR2 YFSETQ, per germline. The CDR3 is made up of 14 amino acids. The V segment lost 2 bases and the J segment 8 bases; nucleotides outside the gene matches: 6. The CDR3 here is CASSFDRVDEKLFF. CDR3 coding DNA: TGCGCCAGCAGCTTTGACAGGGTCGACGAAAAACTGTTTTTT.

This clone was detected a few times. V is TRBV27 and J is TRBJ1-2, with D hard to call. The V gene's germline CDR1 is MNHEY and CDR2 SMNVEV (reference sequence). The CDR3 has 16 amino acids. Trimming took 7 bases from V and 3 from J, leaving 21 bases between them. The DNA of the CDR3 is TGTGCCAGCACGAAGACCCCTGGACTGAGTGACTATGGCTACACCTTC. Translating it yields CASTKTPGLSDYGYTF.

This chain links TRBV5-1 with TRBJ2-5; 13 bases agree with TRBD2. Germline V gene lookup returns CDR1 SGHRS and CDR2 YFSETQ. With V trimmed by 0 bases and J by 4 bases, 9 bases remained unmatched. This CDR3 contains 18 residues. In DNA form, the CDR3 reads TGCGCCAGCAGCTTGGCCCTACTAGCGGGAGGGGCCAGAGAGACCCAGTACTTC. The encoded protein is CASSLALLAGGARETQYF.

The chain is built from TRBV9 and TRBJ2-6; D gene unclear. The germline CDR1 and CDR2 sequences are SGDLS and YYNGEE. V was trimmed by 4 bases and J by 4 bases, leaving 15 bases between them. This CDR3 comprises 16 residues. The DNA of the CDR3 is TGTGCCAGCAGCCCCCGATCGGTCACCGGGGCCAACGTCCTGACTTTC. Protein: CASSPRSVTGANVLTF.

J is TRBJ2-1 and V is TRBV20-1; D not resolved. The CDR3 extends over 10 amino acids. Trimming left V 4 bases short and J 4 bases short, with 2 bases between. In germline, CDR1 is DFQATT, CDR2 SNEGSKA (reference sequence). The CDR3 DNA reads TGCAGTGCTACATACAATGAGCAGTTCTTC. Translated, it gives CSATYNEQFF.

This chain links TRBV11-3 with TRBJ2-3; no firm D call. The CDR3 totals 11 residues. Germline V CDR1 and CDR2: SGHNT, YENEEA. Trimming removed 9 bases from V and 1 base from J, with 5 bases in between. The CDR3 DNA is TGTGCCAGTGAGGGCACAGATACGCAGTATTTT. As protein: CASEGTDTQYF.

The chain employs TRBV16 and TRBJ2-4; 7 bases match TRBD1. The CDR3 totals 15 residues. Germline V gene lookup returns CDR1 KGHSY and CDR2 FQNENV. With 7 bases clipped from V and 9 bases from J, the junction kept 15 bases outside the gene matches. The DNA for the CDR3 is TGTGCCAGCACCACCAAGTCTGTAGGGGGCGGCATTCAGTACTTC. Translation: CASTTKSVGGGIQYF.

The chain couples TRBV5-4 to TRBJ1-2, with D possibly TRBD1 on 5 matching bases. The length of the CDR3 is 12 residues. In germline, CDR1 is SGHNT, CDR2 YYREEE (reference sequence). The V gene lost 2 bases and the J gene lost 8 bases, with 10 bases spanning the gap. The CDR3 bases are TGTGCCAGCAGCTTCCTGCAGGGCGGCTACACCTTC. Its protein product is CASSFLQGGYTF. The whole variable domain, filled in from reference TRBV5-4 and TRBJ1-2, reads ETGVTQSPTHLIKTRGQQVTLRCSSQSGHNTVSWYQQALGQGPQFIFQYYREEENGRGNFPPRFSGLQFPNYSSELNVNALELDDSALYLCASSFLQGGYTFGSGTRLTVV.

The chain employs TRBV5-5 and TRBJ1-5, with 9 positions matching TRBD1. Germline lookup yields CDR1 SGHKS and CDR2 YYEKEE (reference sequence). CDR3 length: 15 amino acids. Trimming removed 4 bases from V and 4 bases from J; junction bases left unmatched: 6. The chain's CDR3 is CASSLNRGPNQPQHF. The CDR3 DNA follows: TGTGCCAGCAGCCTGAACAGGGGGCCGAATCAGCCCCAGCATTTT.

This rearrangement joins TRBV4-1 to TRBJ2-3; 14 bases align to TRBD2. CDR1 and CDR2 (germline): MGHRA, YSYEKL. The V and J ends lost 3 bases and 0 bases, in that order; junction bases with no gene match: 8. The CDR3 contains 19 residues. CDR3: CASSQSSGTSGGSTDTQYF. CDR3 nucleotide sequence: TGCGCCAGCAGCCAGTCTTCCGGGACTAGCGGGGGAAGCACAGATACGCAGTATTTT.